These T cell receptor beta chains were read from a single sample in a study of identical twins. A single record per CDR3 protein comes from TCRdb applying MiXCR to the 5' RACE reads. The repertoire holds under 1 million distinct CDR3 sequences, with around an eighth as singletons. The same specimen was also included in a second study, on yellow fever vaccine responses in identical twins.

Specimen: PBMCs. The origin of the receptors is a woman between 18 and 29 years old in good health. Both conserved end residues are part of each CDR3. Fields, in order: V gene, J gene, clone size, D gene, CDR3 DNA, CDR3 protein. D genes are given only for firm matches. Not all rows give a size; the values are once, few, many and, for expanded clones, a class.

>TRBV29-1|TRBJ2-1|-|TRBD2
TGCAGCGTTGAAGCTAGCGGGAGGCTCACGGATGAGCAGTTCTTC
CSVEASGRLTDEQFF
>TRBV4-1|TRBJ2-2|few|-
TGCGCCAGCAGCCTAGCGATTGCGAACACCGGGGAGCTGTTTTTT
CASSLAIANTGELFF
>TRBV12-3/TRBV12-4|TRBJ2-3|few|-
TGTGCCAGCAGGCTGACAGGCTCGGTTGGGACAGATACGCAGTATTTT
CASRLTGSVGTDTQYF
>TRBV4-1|TRBJ2-3|few|TRBD2
TGCGCCAGCAGCCACCTACCCGGGACTAGCGAGTATTTT
CASSHLPGTSEYF
>TRBV20-1|TRBJ1-3|few|TRBD1
TGCAGTGCTAGTGACACAGGGGCAGCTGGAAACACCATATATTTT
CSASDTGAAGNTIYF
>TRBV12-3/TRBV12-4|TRBJ2-2|-|TRBD2
TGTGCCAGCAGTCCTAAGGGACCGGGACTAGCGGGAGGTACCGGGGAGCTGTTTTTT
CASSPKGPGLAGGTGELFF
>TRBV24-1|TRBJ1-1|-|-
TGTGCCACCACCAGGGGATGGACTGAAGCTTTCTTT
CATTRGWTEAFF
>TRBV12-3/TRBV12-4|TRBJ2-5|few|-
TGTGCCAGCAGCCTGTCCCTGGGACGACAAGAGACCCAGTACTTC
CASSLSLGRQETQYF
>TRBV7-8|TRBJ2-3|few|-
TGTGCCAGCAGCTTAGATAGAACAGGGAGGGCAGATACGCAGTATTTT
CASSLDRTGRADTQYF
>TRBV27|TRBJ2-1|-|TRBD1
TGTGCCAGCAGTCGCCCGGCCGGGACAGGGGGCGAGCAGTTCTTC
CASSRPAGTGGEQFF
>TRBV5-1|TRBJ1-1|many|TRBD1
TGCGCCAGCAGAAGGGCAGGGGGCTCTGAAGCTTTCTTT
CASRRAGGSEAFF
>TRBV3-1|TRBJ2-1|many|TRBD2
TGTGCCAGCAGCAAGGGACTAATGACCCACAATGAGCAGTTCTTC
CASSKGLMTHNEQFF
>TRBV28|TRBJ2-3|-|-
TGTGCCAGCAGTACGTCCGCCGATGATGCGGCCTCCACAGATACGCAGTATTTT
CASSTSADDAASTDTQYF
>TRBV7-6|TRBJ2-5|-|-
TGTGCCAGCAGCCCTGCCAAGACCCAAGAGACCCAGTACTTC
CASSPAKTQETQYF
>TRBV19|TRBJ2-1|few|-
TGTGCCAGTAGTGGCCAGGGGATCTTCAATGAGCAGTTCTTC
CASSGQGIFNEQFF
>TRBV24-1|TRBJ2-4|-|TRBD2
TGTGCCACCTCTAGCGGGAGTGAGGCCAAAAACATTCAGTACTTC
CATSSGSEAKNIQYF
>TRBV9|TRBJ1-1|few|-
TGTGCCAGCAGCGTAGTTCTGGGACCAATGAACACTGAAGCTTTCTTT
CASSVVLGPMNTEAFF
>TRBV25-1|TRBJ2-1|-|TRBD1
TGTGCCAGCAGTCACACAGGGGCTGAGCAGTTCTTC
CASSHTGAEQFF
>TRBV12-3/TRBV12-4|TRBJ2-1|few|TRBD2
TGTGCCAGCAGTGCTCCGGGACTAGCGGGAGTGGGTGAGCAGTTCTTC
CASSAPGLAGVGEQFF
>TRBV6-6|TRBJ2-3|few|-
TGTGCCAGCAGTTACTTGGTAGATACGCAGTATTTT
CASSYLVDTQYF
>TRBV20-1|TRBJ2-5|-|-
TGCAGTGCCCCAGGGGGGGGGACTGCAGGGACCCAGTACTTC
CSAPGGGTAGTQYF
>TRBV28|TRBJ2-3|few|-
TGTGCCAGCAGTTTAAGGCCAACTAGCACAGATACGCAGTATTTT
CASSLRPTSTDTQYF
>TRBV13|TRBJ2-1|-|-
TGTGCCAGCAGCTGGCAAATCGCCCCACCTGACACCTCCGGTCACAATGAGCAGTTCTTC
CASSWQIAPPDTSGHNEQFF
>TRBV5-8|TRBJ2-7|few|TRBD1
TGTGCCAGCAGGGGAACAGGGGGACTCTACGAGCAGTACTTC
CASRGTGGLYEQYF
>TRBV12-3/TRBV12-4|TRBJ2-1|few|-
TGTGCCAGCAGCTCACTTTGGGTAGCCCAATCCTACAATGAGCAGTTCTTC
CASSSLWVAQSYNEQFF
>TRBV12-3/TRBV12-4|TRBJ1-1|-|-
TGTGCCAGCAGTTTTTTCGGACACGAAGCTTTCTTT
CASSFFGHEAFF
>TRBV27|TRBJ2-1|-|TRBD2
TGTGCCAGCAGTTTGTCCCTAGCGGGGGGATTGGAGTTCTTC
CASSLSLAGGLEFF